This is a list of T cell receptor beta chains from one sample in a study of Graves' ophthalmopathy and Graves' hyperthyroidism. TCRdb analysed the multiplex PCR reads with MiXCR anew, one entry per CDR3 protein. Of about 410,000 distinct CDR3 sequences in the sample, roughly 18% were seen once. Input material: peripheral blood. The source is a woman aged 18-30 years with Graves' ophthalmopathy. The CDR3 runs from the conserved cysteine through the conserved F or W. Clone size, where shown, is once, few, many, or a class for clones that have expanded.

v_gene: TRBV7-2
abundance: many
CDR3aa: CASSLGTSGYNEQFF

v_gene: TRBV6-2/TRBV6-3
abundance: many
CDR3aa: CASISRTRGNAFF

v_gene: TRBV6-5
abundance: many
CDR3aa: CASSTQGSYEQYF

v_gene: TRBV19
abundance: -
CDR3aa: CATSGLAEGETQYF

v_gene: TRBV7-3
abundance: many
CDR3aa: CASSPEGGRSSGYTF

v_gene: TRBV20-1
abundance: many
CDR3aa: CSARFPIYEQYF

v_gene: TRBV5-1
abundance: once
CDR3aa: CASSFTPEGGYTF

v_gene: TRBV7-9
abundance: many
CDR3aa: CASSSSTEAFF

v_gene: TRBV7-2
abundance: many
CDR3aa: CASSLYRDSNQPQHF

v_gene: TRBV29-1
abundance: many
CDR3aa: CSVVGVGVYEQYF

v_gene: TRBV15
abundance: many
CDR3aa: CATSRGGVGRQPQHF

v_gene: TRBV20-1
abundance: many
CDR3aa: CSASRRDPSNNSPLHF

v_gene: TRBV6-5
abundance: many
CDR3aa: CASTPIQGWLGRGGSEQYF

v_gene: TRBV18
abundance: many
CDR3aa: CASSLREPPEAFF

v_gene: TRBV6-1
abundance: -
CDR3aa: CASSHHEPYGYTF

v_gene: TRBV18
abundance: many
CDR3aa: CASSPTRPPGTEAFF

v_gene: TRBV30
abundance: many
CDR3aa: CAWSGANTGELFF

v_gene: TRBV27
abundance: -
CDR3aa: CASSLSGARYYGYTF

v_gene: TRBV28
abundance: many
CDR3aa: CASRPKNTEAFF

v_gene: TRBV15
abundance: -
CDR3aa: CATSRVSGQHYGYTF

v_gene: TRBV15
abundance: many
CDR3aa: CATSSFRGKNTEAFF

v_gene: TRBV2
abundance: many
CDR3aa: CASSDTGTGAAEQYF

v_gene: TRBV7-2
abundance: -
CDR3aa: CASSLGGLAGWETQYF

v_gene: TRBV20-1
abundance: many
CDR3aa: CSAYYRSSSYEQYF

v_gene: TRBV27
abundance: -
CDR3aa: CASSRKSFTEAFF

v_gene: TRBV20-1
abundance: many
CDR3aa: CSARWQGGEQYF

v_gene: TRBV4-1
abundance: many
CDR3aa: CASGWYRNSGANVLTF

v_gene: TRBV12-3/TRBV12-4
abundance: many
CDR3aa: CASGLEESGANVLTF

v_gene: TRBV3-1
abundance: many
CDR3aa: CASSPSGAGNSPLHF

v_gene: TRBV6-1
abundance: -
CDR3aa: CASSEAIAGTSGVASKETQYF

v_gene: TRBV6-1
abundance: -
CDR3aa: CASNPFRVSRHEQYF

v_gene: TRBV28
abundance: many
CDR3aa: CASSPDRSYQPQHF

v_gene: TRBV5-5
abundance: many
CDR3aa: CASSPSQGAGGELFF

v_gene: TRBV2
abundance: many
CDR3aa: CASRGGTGGGQPQHF

v_gene: TRBV2
abundance: many
CDR3aa: CASSSTPGSYEQYF

v_gene: TRBV24-1
abundance: many
CDR3aa: CATSDFSRVGDTQYF

v_gene: TRBV7-8
abundance: many
CDR3aa: CASSRLAKKETQYF

v_gene: TRBV11-2
abundance: many
CDR3aa: CASSSEYHGYEQYF

v_gene: TRBV25-1
abundance: many
CDR3aa: CASNQGGYTF

v_gene: TRBV4-3
abundance: few
CDR3aa: CASSQDSGGRGGYTF

v_gene: TRBV5-6
abundance: many
CDR3aa: CASSLRRTAVVPSNQPQHF